This TCR beta chain was obtained from a study of identical twins. The study's findings and limits: A lower insertion count was a feature of abundant cord blood beta clonotypes, with no such feature in memory repertoires. Partial confounding of zero-insertion analyses by invariant MAIT and iNKT cells was possible. Out-of-frame alpha sequences shared by twins were enriched for low generation probability.

In TCRdb, the 5' RACE reads were re-called with MiXCR into one record per CDR3 protein. This sample yields fewer than 900,000 distinct CDR3 sequences, of which roughly 18% are seen a single time; around 12% belongs to the top ten. Germline CDR1 is KGHSH and CDR2 is LQKENI. Trimming took 3 bases from V and 4 from J, leaving 13 bases between them. This CDR3 has 14 amino acids. For this clonotype: The antigen is undetermined.

The data were also submitted as part of a second study, on T cells expressing NK-cell markers. As that report states: Serological testing identified most of the eight sequenced donors as HCMV-seropositive and one as seronegative.

The sequence came from a woman aged 18-29 years in good health. Sequences were obtained from PBMCs. The chain carries TRBV18 and TRBJ2-7, with a tentative D call TRBD2 (6 bases). CDR3 region: CASSPIKEGYEQYF. The CDR3 DNA is TGTGCCAGCTCACCGATTAAGGAGGGATACGAGCAGTACTTC.